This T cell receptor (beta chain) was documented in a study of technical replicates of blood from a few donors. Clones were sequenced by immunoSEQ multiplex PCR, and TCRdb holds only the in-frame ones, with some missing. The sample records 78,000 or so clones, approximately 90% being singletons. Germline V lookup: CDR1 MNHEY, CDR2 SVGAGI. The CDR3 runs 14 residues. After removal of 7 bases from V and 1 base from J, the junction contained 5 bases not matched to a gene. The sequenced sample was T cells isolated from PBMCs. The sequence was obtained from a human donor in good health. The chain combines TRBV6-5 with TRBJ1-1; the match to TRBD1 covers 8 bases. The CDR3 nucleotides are TGTGCCAGCAAGACACAGGGGGGGAACACTGAAGCTTTCTTT. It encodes CASKTQGGNTEAFF.